This T cell receptor (beta chain) appears in the sequencing data of a study of blood T cells in healthy people across ages. There are 16 residues in the CDR3. The V gene's germline CDR1 is WNHNN and CDR2 SYGVQD (reference sequence). A sample-barcoded 5' primer and a J-beta primer mix were used in a second PCR of roughly 6 to 11 cycles. The template-switch adaptor was a 5' adaptor with 12 random nucleotides. It tagged each cDNA molecule. One entry per CDR3 protein results from TCRdb running MiXCR on the 5' RACE reads. The sample consists of about 1.8 million distinct CDR3 sequences, 40% to 55% of them appearing once. Study-level findings and limits: The unsorted PBMCs prevented any conclusive comparison of naive versus antigen-experienced cells. Long-lived donors carried more naive CD4+ cells and greater diversity than aged donors.

Details on this clonotype: Its specificity is unknown.

The sample consisted of blood. The chain is built from TRBV10-1 and TRBJ2-4; D may correspond to TRBD1 or TRBD2 (5 bases each). The J call may be wrong; the DNA end is better matched by TRBJ2-5. This clonotype was sampled from a woman aged 40 to 49 in good health. CDR3 in DNA: TGCGCCAGCAGTGAGTCGAAGTCCGGGGCCCAAGAGACCCAGTACTTC. It translates to CASSESKSGAQETQYF.